The 8 T cell receptor beta chains reported below all come from one sample, sequenced in a study of CD8 T cells in Susac syndrome. With random hexamers, reverse transcription was performed on about 0.5 to 1 ug of RNA. TCRdb used MiXCR to reprocess the immunoSEQ multiplex PCR reads, holding one entry per CDR3 protein. The sample has around 270,000 distinct CDR3 sequences; roughly 85% are singletons. Sequenced sample: CD8+ T cells from PBMCs. These receptor sequences come from a human donor with multiple sclerosis.

This clonotype has more than one count but fewer than ten. The chain joins TRBV27 to TRBJ2-7, with D perhaps TRBD2 (6 bases). V was cut by 6 bases and J by 0 bases, with 15 bases left in between. Germline CDR1 and CDR2: MNHEY and SMNVEV (reference sequence). The CDR3 contains 15 residues. The CDR3: CASRDTSRSSYEQYF. CDR3 bases: TGTGCCAGCAGGGATACTAGCCGGAGCTCCTACGAGCAGTACTTC.

V and J are TRBV11-2 and TRBJ2-7, with D perhaps given as TRBD1 or TRBD2 (5 bases each). This CDR3 comprises 16 residues. Between the trimmed V and J ends, which lost 5 bases and 0 bases, there was a span of 17 bases. Germline V gene data show CDR1 as SGHAT and CDR2 as FQNNGV. The DNA for the CDR3 is TGTGCCAGCAGCCTCAATCCGGGGCCGCCCTCCTACGAGCAGTACTTC. This translates into CASSLNPGPPSYEQYF.

J is TRBJ2-7 and V is TRBV27, with 10 bases matching TRBD1. The germline gives CDR1 MNHEY, CDR2 SMNVEV (reference sequence). Unmatched junction bases numbered 8, after V lost 3 bases and J lost 3 bases. The CDR3 consists of 16 residues. CDR3 coding DNA: TGTGCCAGCAGTTTGGGTGCTGGGACAGGGGTCTACGAGCAGTACTTC. It specifies CASSLGAGTGVYEQYF.

This clonotype was recorded once. The CDR3 region has the DNA TGTGCCAGCAGTGAAGGGTGGGGGACTGAAGCTTTCTTT. Translated, it gives CASSEGWGTEAFF. The chain has TRBV25-1 and TRBJ1-1, with D perhaps matching TRBD1 (5 bases). The germline V gene encodes CDR1 MGHDK and CDR2 SYGVNS. V was clipped by 2 bases and J by 5 bases, with 9 bases between them. This CDR3 has 13 amino acids.

This chain links TRBV11-2 with TRBJ2-7; D not resolved. The CDR3 totals 10 residues. CDR1 SGHAT and CDR2 FQNNGV come from the germline V gene. Trimming pared 2 bases from V and 6 bases from J, leaving 2 bases between. The CDR3 loop is CASSLSEQYF. As DNA, the CDR3 is TGTGCCAGCAGCTTATCCGAGCAGTACTTC.

The chain couples TRBV6-2 or TRBV6-3 to TRBJ2-1; TRBD2 is a possible D gene (6 bases). V was cut by 5 bases and J by 14 bases, with 19 bases left in between. The germline gives CDR1 MNHEY, CDR2 SVGEGT. The CDR3 has 13 amino acids. For the CDR3, the DNA is TGTGCCAGCAGTCTCCGCATAGCGGAAGCGGAGTTCTTC. Translating gives CASSLRIAEAEFF.

This clonotype appeared a few times. V and J are TRBV4-3 and TRBJ1-1; unclear D gene. The CDR3 loop spans 13 amino acids. The germline V gene has CDR1 LGHNA and CDR2 YSLEER. Trimming removed 4 bases at V and 6 bases at J, with 12 bases between. This CDR3 is CASSRPGPSEAFF. Here the CDR3 DNA reads TGCGCCAGCAGCCGCCCCGGTCCCTCTGAAGCTTTCTTT.

The genes are TRBV4-3 and TRBJ1-5; 7 bases map to TRBD1. J was trimmed by 4 bases and V by 1 base; bases with no gene match: 1. This CDR3 comprises 14 residues. Germline V CDR1 and CDR2: LGHNA, YSLEER. CDR3 coding DNA: TGCGCCAGCAGCCAAGTACAGGGGAATCAGCCCCAGCATTTT. The encoded protein is CASSQVQGNQPQHF.